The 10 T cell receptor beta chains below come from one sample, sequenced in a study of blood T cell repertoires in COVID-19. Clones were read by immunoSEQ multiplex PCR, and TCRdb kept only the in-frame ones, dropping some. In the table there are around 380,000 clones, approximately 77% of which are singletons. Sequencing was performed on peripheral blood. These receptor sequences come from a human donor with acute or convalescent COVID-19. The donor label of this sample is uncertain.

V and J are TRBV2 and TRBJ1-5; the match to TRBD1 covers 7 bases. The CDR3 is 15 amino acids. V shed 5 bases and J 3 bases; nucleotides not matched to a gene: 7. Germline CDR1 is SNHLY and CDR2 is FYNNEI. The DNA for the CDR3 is TGTGCCAGCAGTTCGACAGGGTACGTCAATCAGCCCCAGCATTTT. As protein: CASSSTGYVNQPQHF.

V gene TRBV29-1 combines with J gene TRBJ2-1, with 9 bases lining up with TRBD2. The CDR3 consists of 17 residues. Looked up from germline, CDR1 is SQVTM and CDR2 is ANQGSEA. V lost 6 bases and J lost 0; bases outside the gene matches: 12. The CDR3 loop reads CSVAMTSGFSSYNEQFF. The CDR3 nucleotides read TGCAGCGTGGCAATGACTAGCGGCTTTAGCTCCTACAATGAGCAGTTCTTC.

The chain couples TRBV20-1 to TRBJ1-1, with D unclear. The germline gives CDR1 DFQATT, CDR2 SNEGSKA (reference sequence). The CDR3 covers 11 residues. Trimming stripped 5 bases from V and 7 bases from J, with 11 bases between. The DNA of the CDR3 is TGCAGTGCTCTCCTAATCCGTGAAGCTTTCTTT. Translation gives CSALLIREAFF.

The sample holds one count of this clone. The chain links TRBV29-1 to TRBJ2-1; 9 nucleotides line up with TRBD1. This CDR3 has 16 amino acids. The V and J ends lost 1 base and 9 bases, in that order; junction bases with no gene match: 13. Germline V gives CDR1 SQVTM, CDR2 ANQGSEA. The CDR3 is CSVEGGQGRPYGEQFF. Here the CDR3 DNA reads TGCAGCGTTGAAGGCGGACAGGGGCGTCCCTACGGTGAGCAGTTCTTC.

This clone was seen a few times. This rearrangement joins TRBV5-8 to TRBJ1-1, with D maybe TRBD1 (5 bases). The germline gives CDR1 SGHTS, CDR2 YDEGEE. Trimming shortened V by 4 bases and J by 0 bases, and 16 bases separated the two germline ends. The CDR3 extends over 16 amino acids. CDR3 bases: TGTGCCAGCAGCGGCGGATCCATACAGGTGAACACTGAAGCTTTCTTT. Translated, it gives CASSGGSIQVNTEAFF.

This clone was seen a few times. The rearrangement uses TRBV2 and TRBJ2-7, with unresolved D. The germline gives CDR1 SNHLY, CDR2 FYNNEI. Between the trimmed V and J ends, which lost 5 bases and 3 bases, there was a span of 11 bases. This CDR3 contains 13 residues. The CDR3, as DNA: TGTGCCAGCAGTCCCCGCCCGGGCTACGAGCAGTACTTC. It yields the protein CASSPRPGYEQYF.

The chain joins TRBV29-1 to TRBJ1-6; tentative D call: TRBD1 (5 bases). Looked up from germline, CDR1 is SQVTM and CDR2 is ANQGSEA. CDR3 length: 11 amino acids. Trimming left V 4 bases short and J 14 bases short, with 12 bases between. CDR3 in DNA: TGCAGCGTTGTGACAGCGGGCGCCCTCCACTTT. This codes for CSVVTAGALHF.

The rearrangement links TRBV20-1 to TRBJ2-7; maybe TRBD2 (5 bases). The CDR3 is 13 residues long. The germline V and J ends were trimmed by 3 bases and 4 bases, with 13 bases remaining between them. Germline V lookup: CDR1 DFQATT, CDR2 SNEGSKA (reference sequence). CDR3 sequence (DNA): TGCAGTGCTAGTCCACATGGGAGATACGAGCAGTACTTC. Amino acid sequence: CSASPHGRYEQYF.

CDR3 DNA: TGCAGCGCCCGGGACAGGGGAACTCCTCCCTACGAGCAGTACTTC. Translation: CSARDRGTPPYEQYF. The chain is built from TRBV29-1 and TRBJ2-7, with 10 nucleotides matching TRBD1. This CDR3 contains 15 residues. Looked up from germline, CDR1 is SQVTM and CDR2 is ANQGSEA. After removal of 7 bases from V and 2 bases from J, the junction contained 11 bases not matched to a gene.

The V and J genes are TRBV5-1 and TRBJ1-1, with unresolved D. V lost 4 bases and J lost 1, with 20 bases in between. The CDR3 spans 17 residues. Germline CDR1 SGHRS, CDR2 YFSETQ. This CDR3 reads CASSRLTYKDQNTEAFF. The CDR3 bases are TGCGCCAGCAGCCGATTGACATACAAAGATCAGAACACTGAAGCTTTCTTT.